This T cell receptor (beta chain) was profiled in a study of T cells in localized non-small cell lung cancer. The study's findings and limits: Greater T cell density in blood accompanied longer overall survival. Of the tissues analyzed, uninvolved adjacent lung showed maximal T cell clonality, greater than tumor.

This clone turned up a few times. Its antigen remains unidentified. Assay: immunoSEQ multiplex PCR; the TCRdb copy retains only in-frame clones and omits some. In the table there are about 21,000 clones, 88% of which are singletons. Trimming stripped 5 bases from V and 9 bases from J, with 14 bases between. The CDR3 consists of 13 residues. CDR1 is MNHNY and CDR2 is SVGAGI in the germline V gene (reference sequence). V gene TRBV6-6 combines with J gene TRBJ2-1; D may correspond to TRBD1 or TRBD2 (5 bases each). The material was peripheral blood mononuclear cells, obtained before any cancer treatment. This TCR came from a male donor at least 60 years old with stage II lung adenocarcinoma. CDR3 in DNA: TGTGCCAGCAGTCCTCCCGGGGCTGGTGAGCAGTTCTTC. This codes for CASSPPGAGEQFF.